A single sample gave rise to the 2 T cell receptor beta chains below, sequenced in a study of early T cells in non-severe SARS-CoV-2 infection. Using its own MiXCR run on the 5' RACE reads, TCRdb lists one record per CDR3 protein. Of some 45,000 distinct CDR3 sequences detected, roughly 7% appear once; the ten largest clones hold roughly 8%. The sequenced material came from whole blood. These receptors originate from an adult who was a healthcare worker with PCR-confirmed SARS-CoV-2 infection or an uninfected control (not recorded which).

At least ten counts were recorded for this clonotype. This sequence joins TRBV4-1 and TRBJ2-1, with D perhaps TRBD2 (5 bases). V gave up 3 bases and J gave up 6 bases, with 18 bases separating them. There are 16 residues in the CDR3. CDR1 is MGHRA and CDR2 is YSYEKL in the germline V gene. CDR3 in DNA: TGCGCCAGCAGCCAGATGGACTTAGGATTTGCCAATGAGCAGTTCTTC. This encodes CASSQMDLGFANEQFF.

The table lists this clonotype with many counts. This chain uses TRBV29-1 with TRBJ2-3; 9 bases map to TRBD2. Germline-derived CDR1 and CDR2 are SQVTM and ANQGSEA. Germline trimming cut 6 bases from V and 6 bases from J; bases unmatched to any gene: 16. This CDR3 contains 16 residues. CDR3 sequence reads: CSVTPFGRGGFDTQYF. CDR3 bases: TGCAGCGTGACCCCGTTCGGGCGGGGGGGCTTCGATACGCAGTATTTT.